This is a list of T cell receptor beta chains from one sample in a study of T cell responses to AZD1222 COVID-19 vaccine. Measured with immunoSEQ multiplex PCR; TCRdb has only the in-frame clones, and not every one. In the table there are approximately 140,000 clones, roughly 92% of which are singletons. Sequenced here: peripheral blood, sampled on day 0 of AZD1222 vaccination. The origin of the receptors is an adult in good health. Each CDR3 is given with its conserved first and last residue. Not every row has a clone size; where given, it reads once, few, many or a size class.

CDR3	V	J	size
CATRVDSITETQYF	TRBV6-5	TRBJ2-5	-
CASSFPGQGGTF	TRBV7-2	TRBJ1-2	-
CASSQWDRDQPQHF	TRBV6-5	TRBJ1-5	-
CSASPASRYNEQFF	TRBV20-1	TRBJ2-1	-
CASSLFEGTEAFF	TRBV5-1	TRBJ1-1	-
CASSPNTRLGRAFF	TRBV9	TRBJ1-1	-
CASSYPGRDEKLFF	TRBV28	TRBJ1-4	-
CASSASREGEQFF	TRBV12-3/TRBV12-4	TRBJ2-1	-
CSVDWGDTEAFF	TRBV29-1	TRBJ1-1	-
CAISDSIQEFRGYF	TRBV10-3	TRBJ2-3	-
CASSLDRGVIQETQYF	TRBV5-4	TRBJ2-5	once
CASSIRDRGRGPLGSTF	TRBV19	TRBJ1-2	-
CASRASQNRMVF	TRBV6-5	TRBJ2-1	-
CASSADSRQGVRNTIYF	TRBV7-2	TRBJ1-3	-
CASSFRQGSHEKLFF	TRBV19	TRBJ1-4	-
CASTTRPPGTHTHNEQFF	TRBV7-6	TRBJ2-1	-
CASLRSSDRYTEAFF	TRBV6-5	TRBJ1-1	-
CASSPPSVMDTEAFF	TRBV18	TRBJ1-1	-
CASSGRLAGGIGNEQFF	TRBV2	TRBJ2-1	-
CATSTVNTEAFF	TRBV15	TRBJ1-1	-
CASREGNSPLHF	TRBV5-1	TRBJ1-6	-
CASSLGQKNSPLHF	TRBV5-6	TRBJ1-6	-
CASSNGGRTNPYTF	TRBV19	TRBJ1-2	-
CASSYGGADNEQFF	TRBV11-3	TRBJ2-1	-
CASRRTGAYEQYF	TRBV25-1	TRBJ2-7	-
CASSFLGLAGAGGELFF	TRBV27	TRBJ2-2	-
CASSRDRDTEAFF	TRBV18	TRBJ1-1	-
CSAPRAGQDTEAFF	TRBV29-1	TRBJ1-1	-
CASMAGGSYEQYF	TRBV19	TRBJ2-7	-
CASSQDQVVREIHDGYTF	TRBV4-2	TRBJ1-2	-
CASSIDRGFGGYTF	TRBV19	TRBJ1-2	-